This TCR beta chain was sequenced during a study of blood T cell repertoires in COVID-19. Study as a whole: From T cells, B-cell-depleted T cells, or PBMCs came the material, which was cDNA or gDNA.

J gave up 2 bases and V 1 base, and 4 bases lay outside the gene matches. From germline, CDR1 is GTSNPN and CDR2 SVGIG (reference sequence). The CDR3 covers 14 residues. Per the original methods: Reference gene primer amplification in the assay estimated nucleated cell counts. TCRdb's copy holds only in-frame clones and misses some; the assay was immunoSEQ multiplex PCR. Clonal size and the V and J genes are those of that table, whereas D and trimming came from the DNA. Found here are 200,000 to 250,000 clones, around 80% of them singletons; the top ten hold 4.5% to 7%. This clone has only a few counts.

The sequence derives from a woman aged 70 to 79 with acute or convalescent COVID-19. V usage is TRBV30 and J usage is TRBJ2-7, with 8 bases lining up with TRBD2. The sequenced sample consisted of peripheral blood. The CDR3 here is CAWSGTSKAYEQYF. The CDR3 bases are TGTGCCTGGAGTGGGACTAGCAAAGCCTACGAGCAGTACTTC.